The present T cell receptor beta chain was sequenced within a study of T cell responses to AZD1222 COVID-19 vaccine. Only in-frame clones appear in the TCRdb table, and some are missing; sequencing was by immunoSEQ multiplex PCR. The data contain approximately 170,000 clones, almost 90% of them singletons. V gave up 2 bases and J gave up 7 bases, with 18 bases separating them. Germline loops: CDR1 MNHEY, CDR2 SVGEGT. There are 17 residues in the CDR3. The clonotype comes from an adult who received the AZD1222 COVID-19 vaccine. The gene calls are TRBV6-2 or TRBV6-3 and TRBJ1-6, with unresolved D. The material sequenced was peripheral blood, taken 28 days after the second AZD1222 dose. Here the CDR3 reads CASSYPYGQSMNSPLHF. The CDR3 nucleotides are TGTGCCAGCAGTTACCCATATGGTCAGTCGATGAATTCACCCCTCCACTTT.